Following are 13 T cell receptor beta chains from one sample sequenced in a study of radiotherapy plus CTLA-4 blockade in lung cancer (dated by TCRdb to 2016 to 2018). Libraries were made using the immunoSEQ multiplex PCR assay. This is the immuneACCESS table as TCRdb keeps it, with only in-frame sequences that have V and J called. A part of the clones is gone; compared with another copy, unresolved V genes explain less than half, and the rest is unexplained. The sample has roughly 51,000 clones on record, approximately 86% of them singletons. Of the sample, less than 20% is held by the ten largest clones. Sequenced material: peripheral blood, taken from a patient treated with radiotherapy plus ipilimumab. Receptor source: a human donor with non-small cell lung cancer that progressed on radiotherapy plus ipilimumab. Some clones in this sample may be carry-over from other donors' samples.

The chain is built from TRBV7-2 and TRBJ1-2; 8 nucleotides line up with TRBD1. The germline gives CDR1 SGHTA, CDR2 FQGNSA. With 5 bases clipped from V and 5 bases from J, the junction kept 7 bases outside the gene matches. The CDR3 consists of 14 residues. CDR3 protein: CASSGYRGYYGYTF. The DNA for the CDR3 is TGTGCCAGCAGCGGATACAGGGGGTATTATGGCTACACCTTC.

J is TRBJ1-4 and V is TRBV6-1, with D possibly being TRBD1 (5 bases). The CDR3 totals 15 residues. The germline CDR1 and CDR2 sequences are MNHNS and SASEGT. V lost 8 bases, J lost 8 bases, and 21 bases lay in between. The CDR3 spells CASVRVSGLGEKLFF. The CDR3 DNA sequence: TGTGCCAGCGTCAGGGTTTCGGGTTTAGGAGAAAAACTGTTTTTT.

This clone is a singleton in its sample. The CDR3: CASARTGFSYEQYF. As DNA, the CDR3 is TGTGCCAGTGCCCGGACTGGCTTTTCCTACGAGCAGTACTTC. This chain connects TRBV2 to TRBJ2-5, with D possibly matching TRBD2 (5 bases). The J call is doubtful: the DNA matches TRBJ2-7 better. The CDR3 has 14 residues. Looked up from germline, CDR1 is SNHLY and CDR2 is FYNNEI.

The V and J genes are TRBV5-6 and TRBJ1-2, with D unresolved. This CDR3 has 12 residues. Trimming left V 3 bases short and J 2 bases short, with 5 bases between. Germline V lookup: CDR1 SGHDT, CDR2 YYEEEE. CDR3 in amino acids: CASSYTNYGYTF. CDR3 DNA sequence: TGTGCCAGCAGCTACACAAACTATGGCTACACCTTC.

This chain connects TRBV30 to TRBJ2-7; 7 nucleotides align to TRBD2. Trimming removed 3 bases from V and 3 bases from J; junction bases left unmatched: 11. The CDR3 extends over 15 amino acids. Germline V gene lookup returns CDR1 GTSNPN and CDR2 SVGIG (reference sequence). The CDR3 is CAWSREASGYYEQYF. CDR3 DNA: TGTGCCTGGAGCCGCGAGGCTAGCGGTTACTACGAGCAGTACTTC.

The CDR3 reads CASSLVAGSSYNEQFF. CDR3 bases: TGTGCCAGCAGCTTAGTAGCGGGTAGCTCCTACAATGAGCAGTTCTTC. The chain is built from TRBV11-2 and TRBJ2-1, with 7 bases identical to TRBD2. Germline V gene sequence: CDR1 SGHAT, CDR2 FQNNGV. With 1 base clipped from V and 0 bases from J, the junction kept 3 bases outside the gene matches. The CDR3 spans 16 residues.

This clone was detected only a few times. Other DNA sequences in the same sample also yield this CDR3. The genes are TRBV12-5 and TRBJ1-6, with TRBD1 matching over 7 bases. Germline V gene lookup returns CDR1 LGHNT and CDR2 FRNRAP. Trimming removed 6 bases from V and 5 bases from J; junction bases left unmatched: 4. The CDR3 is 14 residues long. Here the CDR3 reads CASGRDSHNSPLHF. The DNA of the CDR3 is TGTGCTAGTGGCCGGGACAGCCATAATTCACCCCTCCACTTT.

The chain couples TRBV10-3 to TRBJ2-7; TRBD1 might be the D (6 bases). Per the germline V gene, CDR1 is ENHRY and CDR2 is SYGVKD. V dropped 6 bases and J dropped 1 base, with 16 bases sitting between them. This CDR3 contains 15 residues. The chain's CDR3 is CAISETGSQSYEQYF. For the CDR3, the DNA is TGTGCCATCAGCGAAACAGGGAGCCAATCCTACGAGCAGTACTTC.

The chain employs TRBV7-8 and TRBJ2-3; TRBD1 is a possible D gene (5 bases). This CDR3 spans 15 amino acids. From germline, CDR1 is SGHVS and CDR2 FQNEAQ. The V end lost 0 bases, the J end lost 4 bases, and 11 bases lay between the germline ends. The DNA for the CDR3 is TGTGCCAGCAGCTTAGCTCAGGGTTTACCAGATACGCAGTATTTT. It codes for CASSLAQGLPDTQYF.

This CDR3 reads CASSPMGGLSYEQYF. DNA for the CDR3: TGTGCCAGCAGCCCTATGGGGGGGTTATCCTACGAGCAGTACTTC. V usage is TRBV28 and J usage is TRBJ2-7; 7 bases fit TRBD2. J gave up 1 base and V 6 bases, and 9 bases lay outside the gene matches. Germline CDR1 reads MDHEN; CDR2 reads SYDVKM. The CDR3 covers 15 residues.

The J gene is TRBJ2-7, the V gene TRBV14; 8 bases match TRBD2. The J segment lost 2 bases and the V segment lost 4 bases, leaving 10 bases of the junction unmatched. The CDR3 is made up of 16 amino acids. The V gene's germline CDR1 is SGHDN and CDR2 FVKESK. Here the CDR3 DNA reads TGTGCCAGCAGCCGTGTTTCGACTAGCGTCCCCTACGAGCAGTACTTC. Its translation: CASSRVSTSVPYEQYF.

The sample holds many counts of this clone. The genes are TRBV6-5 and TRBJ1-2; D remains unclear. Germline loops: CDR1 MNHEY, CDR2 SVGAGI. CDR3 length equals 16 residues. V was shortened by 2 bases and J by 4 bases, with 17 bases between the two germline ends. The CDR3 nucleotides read TGTGCCAGCAGTTACGTTAGGACTTCGGGCTCCTATGGCTACACCTTC. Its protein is CASSYVRTSGSYGYTF.

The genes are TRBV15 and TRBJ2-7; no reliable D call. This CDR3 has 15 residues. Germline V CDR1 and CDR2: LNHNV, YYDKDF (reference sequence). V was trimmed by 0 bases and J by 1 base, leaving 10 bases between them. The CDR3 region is CATSRDYGGSYEQYF. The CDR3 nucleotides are TGTGCCACCAGCAGAGATTACGGCGGATCCTACGAGCAGTACTTC. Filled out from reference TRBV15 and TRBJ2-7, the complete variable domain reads DAMVIQNPRYQVTQFGKPVTLSCSQTLNHNVMYWYQQKSSQAPKLLFHYYDKDFNNEADTPDNFQSRRPNTSFCFLDIRSPGLGDTAMYLCATSRDYGGSYEQYFGPGTRLTVT.